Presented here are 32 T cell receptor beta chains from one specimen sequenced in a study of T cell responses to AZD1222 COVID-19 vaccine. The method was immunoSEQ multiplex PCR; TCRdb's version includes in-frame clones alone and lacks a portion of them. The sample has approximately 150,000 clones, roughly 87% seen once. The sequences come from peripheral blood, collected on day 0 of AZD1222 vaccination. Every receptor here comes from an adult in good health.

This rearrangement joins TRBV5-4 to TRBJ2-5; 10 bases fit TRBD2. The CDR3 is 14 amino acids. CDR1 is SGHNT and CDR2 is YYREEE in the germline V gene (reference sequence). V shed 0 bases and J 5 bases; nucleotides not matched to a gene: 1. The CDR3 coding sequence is TGTGCCAGCAGCTTGGGTAGCGGGAGGGAGACCCAGTACTTC. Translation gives CASSLGSGRETQYF.

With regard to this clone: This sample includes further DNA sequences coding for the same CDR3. This CDR3 reads CSARDSYEQYF. CDR3 nucleotide sequence: TGCAGTGCTAGAGACAGCTACGAGCAGTACTTC. This chain connects TRBV20-1 to TRBJ2-7, with D unclear. Germline-derived CDR1 and CDR2 are DFQATT and SNEGSKA (reference sequence). Trimming stripped 0 bases from V and 3 bases from J, with 3 bases between. There are 11 residues in the CDR3.

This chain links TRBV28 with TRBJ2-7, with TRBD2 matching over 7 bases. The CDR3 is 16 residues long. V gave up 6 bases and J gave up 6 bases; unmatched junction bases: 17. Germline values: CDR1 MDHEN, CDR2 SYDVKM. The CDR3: CASSAQFRGEKREQYF. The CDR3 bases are TGTGCCAGCAGCGCCCAATTCCGGGGGGAGAAGCGCGAGCAGTACTTC. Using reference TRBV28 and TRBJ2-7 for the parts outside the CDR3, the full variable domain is DVKVTQSSRYLVKRTGEKVFLECVQDMDHENMFWYRQDPGLGLRLIYFSYDVKMKEKGDIPEGYSVSREKKERFSLILESASTNQTSMYLCASSAQFRGEKREQYFGPGTRLTVT.

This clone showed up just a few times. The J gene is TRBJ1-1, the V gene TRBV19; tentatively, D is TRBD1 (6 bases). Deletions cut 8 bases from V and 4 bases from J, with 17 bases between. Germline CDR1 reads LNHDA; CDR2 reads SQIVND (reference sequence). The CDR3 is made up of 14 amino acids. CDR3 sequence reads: CASQGRGESTEAFF. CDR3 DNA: TGTGCCAGTCAGGGCAGGGGTGAGAGCACTGAAGCTTTCTTT.

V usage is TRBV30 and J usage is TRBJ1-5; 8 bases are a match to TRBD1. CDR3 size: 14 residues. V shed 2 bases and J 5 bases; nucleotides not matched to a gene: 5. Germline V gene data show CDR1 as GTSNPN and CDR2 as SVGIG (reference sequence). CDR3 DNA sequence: TGTGCCTGGAGTCCAGGACAGGGATATCAGCCCCAGCATTTT. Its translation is CAWSPGQGYQPQHF.

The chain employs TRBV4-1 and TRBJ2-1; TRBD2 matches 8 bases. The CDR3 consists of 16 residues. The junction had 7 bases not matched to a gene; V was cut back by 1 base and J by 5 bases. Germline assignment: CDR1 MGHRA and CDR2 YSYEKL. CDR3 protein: CASSQGSGTLHNEQFF. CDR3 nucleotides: TGCGCCAGCAGCCAAGGTAGCGGGACCCTTCACAATGAGCAGTTCTTC.

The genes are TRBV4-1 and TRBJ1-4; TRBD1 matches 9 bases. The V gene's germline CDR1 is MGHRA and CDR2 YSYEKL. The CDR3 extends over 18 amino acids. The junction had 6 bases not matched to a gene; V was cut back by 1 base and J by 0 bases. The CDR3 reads CASSQGAGQGATNEKLFF. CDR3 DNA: TGCGCCAGCAGCCAAGGAGCGGGACAGGGCGCAACTAATGAAAAACTGTTTTTT.

CDR3 amino acids: CASRQDSLNTEAFF. CDR3 nucleotides: TGTGCCAGCAGACAGGACAGCTTGAACACTGAAGCTTTCTTT. The V call is TRBV4-2, the J call TRBJ1-1; maybe TRBD1 (6 bases). Trimming removed 6 bases from V and 0 bases from J, with 11 bases in between. The CDR3 totals 14 residues. Per the germline V gene, CDR1 is LGHNA and CDR2 is YNFKEQ.

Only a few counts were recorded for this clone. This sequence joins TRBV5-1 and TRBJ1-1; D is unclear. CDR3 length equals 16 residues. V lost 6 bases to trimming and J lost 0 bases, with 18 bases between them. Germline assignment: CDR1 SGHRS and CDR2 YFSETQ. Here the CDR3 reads CASTTGLAAMNTEAFF. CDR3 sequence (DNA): TGCGCCAGCACAACTGGGCTGGCAGCCATGAACACTGAAGCTTTCTTT.

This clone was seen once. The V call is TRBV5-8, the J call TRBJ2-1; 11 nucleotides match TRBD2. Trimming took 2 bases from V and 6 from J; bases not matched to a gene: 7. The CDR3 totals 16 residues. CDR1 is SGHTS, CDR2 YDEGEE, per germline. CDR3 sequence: CASSLRVSGRANEQFF. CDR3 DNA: TGTGCCAGCAGCTTAAGGGTTAGCGGGAGGGCCAATGAGCAGTTCTTC.

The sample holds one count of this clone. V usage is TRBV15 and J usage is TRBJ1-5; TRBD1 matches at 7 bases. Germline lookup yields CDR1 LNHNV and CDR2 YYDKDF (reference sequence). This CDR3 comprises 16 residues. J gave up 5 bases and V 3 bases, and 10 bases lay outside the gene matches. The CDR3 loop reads CATSSRGTVSHQPQHF. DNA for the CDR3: TGTGCCACCAGCAGCCGAGGGACAGTTTCTCATCAGCCCCAGCATTTT.

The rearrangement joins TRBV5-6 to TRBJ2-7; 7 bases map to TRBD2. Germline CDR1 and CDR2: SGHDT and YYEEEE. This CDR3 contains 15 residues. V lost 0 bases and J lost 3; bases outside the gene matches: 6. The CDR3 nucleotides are TGTGCCAGCAGCTTGGGAGTCACTAGCGACTACGAGCAGTACTTC. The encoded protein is CASSLGVTSDYEQYF.

The CDR3 spells CASSSGTGDGNTIYF. As DNA, the CDR3 is TGTGCCAGCAGCTCCGGGACAGGGGATGGAAACACCATATATTTT. V gene TRBV7-3 combines with J gene TRBJ1-3; 10 bases line up with TRBD1. V lost 4 bases and J lost 3; bases outside the gene matches: 3. The CDR3 is 15 amino acids. Germline V gene sequence: CDR1 SGHTA, CDR2 FQGTGA.

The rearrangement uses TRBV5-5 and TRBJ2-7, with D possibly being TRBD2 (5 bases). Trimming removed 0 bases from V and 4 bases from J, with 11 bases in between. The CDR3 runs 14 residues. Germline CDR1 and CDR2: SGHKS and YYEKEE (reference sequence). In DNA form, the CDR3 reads TGTGCCAGCAGCTTGGTGGCTGGAGGTTACGAGCAGTACTTC. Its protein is CASSLVAGGYEQYF.

CDR3 nucleotides: TGTGCCAGCTCACCAAACCTTGGGGGGCCGAAAGATACGCAGTATTTT. Amino acid sequence: CASSPNLGGPKDTQYF. This chain uses TRBV18 with TRBJ2-3; D possibly uses TRBD1 or TRBD2 (6 bases each). V was pared by 2 bases and J by 5 bases, with 17 bases between. The CDR3 length is 16 residues. Germline V gene data show CDR1 as KGHSH and CDR2 as LQKENI.

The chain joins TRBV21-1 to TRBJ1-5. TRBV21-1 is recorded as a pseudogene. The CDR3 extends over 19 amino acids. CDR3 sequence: CASSNTGRDHGRSNQPQHF. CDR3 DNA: TGTGCCAGCAGCAATACCGGCCGGGACCATGGTAGGAGCAATCAGCCCCAGCATTTT.

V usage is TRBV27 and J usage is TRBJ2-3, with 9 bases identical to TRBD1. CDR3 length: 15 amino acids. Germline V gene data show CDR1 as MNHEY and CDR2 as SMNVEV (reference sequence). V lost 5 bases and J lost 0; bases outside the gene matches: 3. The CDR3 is CASSLGQGSTDTQYF. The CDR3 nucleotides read TGTGCCAGCAGTCTCGGACAGGGGAGCACAGATACGCAGTATTTT.

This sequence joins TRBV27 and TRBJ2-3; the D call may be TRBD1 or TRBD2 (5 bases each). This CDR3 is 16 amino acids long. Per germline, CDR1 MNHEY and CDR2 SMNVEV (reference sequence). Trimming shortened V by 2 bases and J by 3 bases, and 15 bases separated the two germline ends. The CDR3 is CASSLRGGLRTDTQYF. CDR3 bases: TGTGCCAGCAGTTTAAGGGGCGGGTTAAGGACAGATACGCAGTATTTT.

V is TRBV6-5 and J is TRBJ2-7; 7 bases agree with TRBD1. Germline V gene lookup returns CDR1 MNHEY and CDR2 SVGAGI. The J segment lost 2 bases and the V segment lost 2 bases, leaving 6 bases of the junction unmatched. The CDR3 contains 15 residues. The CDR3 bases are TGTGCCAGCAGTTACGATCCGACAGGGCCCTACGAGCAGTACTTC. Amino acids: CASSYDPTGPYEQYF.

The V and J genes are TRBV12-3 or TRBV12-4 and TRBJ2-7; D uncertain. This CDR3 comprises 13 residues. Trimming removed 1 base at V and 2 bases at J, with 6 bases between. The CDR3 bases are TGTGCCAGCAGTTTAGGTCCGGCCTACGAGCAGTACTTC. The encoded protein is CASSLGPAYEQYF.

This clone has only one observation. The CDR3 bases are TGTGCCAGCAGCCTCCGGGACAGGGGACTCTATGGCTACACCTTC. Protein product: CASSLRDRGLYGYTF. The J gene is TRBJ1-2, the V gene TRBV9; 10 bases map to TRBD1. Germline V gene data show CDR1 as SGDLS and CDR2 as YYNGEE. V shed 4 bases, J shed 4 bases, and the junction held 7 bases outside the gene matches. There are 15 residues in the CDR3.

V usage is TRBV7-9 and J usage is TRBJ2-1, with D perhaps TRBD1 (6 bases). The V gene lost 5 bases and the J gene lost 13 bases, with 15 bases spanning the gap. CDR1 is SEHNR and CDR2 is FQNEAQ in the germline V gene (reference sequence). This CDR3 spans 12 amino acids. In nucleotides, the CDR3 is TGTGCCAGCAGCCCGATACAGGGTACACAGTTCTTC. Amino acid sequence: CASSPIQGTQFF.

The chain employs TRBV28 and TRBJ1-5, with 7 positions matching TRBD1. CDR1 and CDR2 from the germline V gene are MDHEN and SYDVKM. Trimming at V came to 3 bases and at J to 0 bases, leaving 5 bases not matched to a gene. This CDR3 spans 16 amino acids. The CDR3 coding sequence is TGTGCCAGCAGTTTTGGGGACAGCCATAGCAATCAGCCCCAGCATTTT. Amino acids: CASSFGDSHSNQPQHF.

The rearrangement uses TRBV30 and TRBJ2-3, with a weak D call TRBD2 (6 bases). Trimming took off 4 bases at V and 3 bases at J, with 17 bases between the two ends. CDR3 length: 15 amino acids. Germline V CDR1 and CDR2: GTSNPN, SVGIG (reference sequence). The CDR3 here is CAWTRGASATDTQYF. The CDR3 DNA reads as TGTGCCTGGACCAGAGGGGCTAGCGCTACAGATACGCAGTATTTT.

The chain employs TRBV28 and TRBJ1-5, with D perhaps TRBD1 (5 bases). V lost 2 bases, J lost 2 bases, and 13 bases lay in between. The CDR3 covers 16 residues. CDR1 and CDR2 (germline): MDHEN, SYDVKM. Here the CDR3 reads CASSLEGLGGNQPQHF. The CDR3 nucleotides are TGTGCCAGCAGTTTAGAAGGGCTGGGGGGCAATCAGCCCCAGCATTTT.

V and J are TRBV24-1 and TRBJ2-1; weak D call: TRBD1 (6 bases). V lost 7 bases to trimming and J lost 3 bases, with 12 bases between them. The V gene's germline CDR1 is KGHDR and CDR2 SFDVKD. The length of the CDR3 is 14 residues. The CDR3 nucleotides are TGTGCCACCAGATCCCGGGACAACTACAATGAGCAGTTCTTC. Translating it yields CATRSRDNYNEQFF.

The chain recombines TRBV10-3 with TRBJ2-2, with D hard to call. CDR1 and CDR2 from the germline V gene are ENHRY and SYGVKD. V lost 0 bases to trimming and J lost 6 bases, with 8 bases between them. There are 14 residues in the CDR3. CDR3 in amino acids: CAISESVESGELFF. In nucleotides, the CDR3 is TGTGCCATCAGTGAGTCGGTCGAATCCGGGGAGCTGTTTTTT.

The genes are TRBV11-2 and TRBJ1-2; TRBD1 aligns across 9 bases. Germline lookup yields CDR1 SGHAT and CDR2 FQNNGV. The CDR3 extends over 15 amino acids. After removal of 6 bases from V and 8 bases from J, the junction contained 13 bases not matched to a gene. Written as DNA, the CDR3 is TGTGCCAGCAGTCGACCGGGGACAGGGTTTAAGGGCTACACCTTC. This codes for CASSRPGTGFKGYTF.

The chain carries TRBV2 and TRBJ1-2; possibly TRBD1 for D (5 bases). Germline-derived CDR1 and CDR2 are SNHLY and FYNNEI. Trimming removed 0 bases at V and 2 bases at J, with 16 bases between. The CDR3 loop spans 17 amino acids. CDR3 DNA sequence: TGTGCCAGCAGTGAAGCGGAACGGCAGGGTCTAAACTATGGCTACACCTTC. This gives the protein CASSEAERQGLNYGYTF.

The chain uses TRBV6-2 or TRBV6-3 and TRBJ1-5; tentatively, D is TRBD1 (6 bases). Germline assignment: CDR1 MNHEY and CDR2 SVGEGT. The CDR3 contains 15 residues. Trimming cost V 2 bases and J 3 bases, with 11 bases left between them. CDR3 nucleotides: TGTGCCAGCAGTTACGAAGACAGGTTCAATCAGCCCCAGCATTTT. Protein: CASSYEDRFNQPQHF.

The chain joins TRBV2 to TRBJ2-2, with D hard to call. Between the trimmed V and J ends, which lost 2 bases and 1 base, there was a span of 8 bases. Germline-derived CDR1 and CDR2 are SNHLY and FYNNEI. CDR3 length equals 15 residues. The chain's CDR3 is CASSERLQNTGELFF. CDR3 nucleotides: TGTGCCAGCAGTGAACGCCTGCAGAACACCGGGGAGCTGTTTTTT.

The CDR3 protein is CASSLEGQLISPLHF. The CDR3 DNA reads as TGTGCCAGCAGCTTGGAGGGACAGCTAATTTCACCCCTCCACTTT. The genes are TRBV5-5 and TRBJ1-6; 7 bases agree with TRBD1. The CDR3 sequence is 15 residues long. CDR1 and CDR2 (germline): SGHKS, YYEKEE (reference sequence). The junction had 6 bases not matched to a gene; V was cut back by 0 bases and J by 9 bases.